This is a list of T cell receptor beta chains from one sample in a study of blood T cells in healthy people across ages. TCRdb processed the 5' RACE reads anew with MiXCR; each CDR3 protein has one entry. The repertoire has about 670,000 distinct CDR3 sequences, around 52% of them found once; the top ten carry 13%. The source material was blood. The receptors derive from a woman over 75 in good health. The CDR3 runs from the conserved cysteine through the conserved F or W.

cdr3_aa: CASSPTGTGAYGYTF
v_call: TRBV3-1

cdr3_aa: CASTTTGELFF
v_call: TRBV6-2/TRBV6-3

cdr3_aa: CSVVSVGQSYEQYF
v_call: TRBV29-1

cdr3_aa: CASSLVPTAEAFF
v_call: TRBV5-1

cdr3_aa: CATGDSYTEAFF
v_call: TRBV19

cdr3_aa: CASSLVGQGGVSEAFF
v_call: TRBV7-3

cdr3_aa: CASSLAWTGGSTDTQYF
v_call: TRBV12-3/TRBV12-4

cdr3_aa: CASSQQGGWAFF
v_call: TRBV3-1

cdr3_aa: CASSAAGQNQPQHF
v_call: TRBV2

cdr3_aa: CASSFLQGRFYNEQFF
v_call: TRBV12-3/TRBV12-4

cdr3_aa: CASSLPGETIYNEQFF
v_call: TRBV7-2

cdr3_aa: CASSPTSGNTGELFF
v_call: TRBV6-4

cdr3_aa: CASSELKRGGNEQYF
v_call: TRBV2

cdr3_aa: CAWKHEQSSYEQYF
v_call: TRBV30

cdr3_aa: CSFKTTGKYEQYF
v_call: TRBV29-1

cdr3_aa: CSVSRGGSEQYF
v_call: TRBV29-1

cdr3_aa: CASTPTRTGHNEQFF
v_call: TRBV11-2

cdr3_aa: CSADSGTFYEQYF
v_call: TRBV20-1

cdr3_aa: CATSRGTAYYEQYF
v_call: TRBV15

cdr3_aa: CASSPNSNYGYTF
v_call: TRBV18

cdr3_aa: CASSLAVVGGVEKLFF
v_call: TRBV5-1

cdr3_aa: CASSLRQPSTEAFF
v_call: TRBV12-3/TRBV12-4

cdr3_aa: CASSLGGGYSYEQYF
v_call: TRBV7-2